The clone carrying this T cell receptor beta chain was observed a handful of times. Its cognate antigen is unknown. MiXCR was run by TCRdb on the RACE reads, yielding one entry per CDR3 protein. This sample yields about 360,000 distinct CDR3 sequences, of which around 5% are seen a single time; under 3% belongs to the top ten. Time point described: patch test 1, 2 weeks after DPC sensitization. The treatment is: therapeutic diphenylcyclopropenone sensitization with weekly scalp DPC. The data originate from a study of human T cells and chemical hapten exposure. Study context: TCR yields differed between samples (mainly from small differences in pooled library volume).

This CDR3 spans 13 amino acids. The V gene's germline CDR1 is SQVTM and CDR2 ANQGSEA. The trim removed 4 bases at V and 5 bases at J, leaving 4 bases unmatched. Study results and limitations: After DPC sensitization, TCRs above 1 in 1000 frequency showed no change. Patch test score showed a positive correlation with PT1 expanded TCR counts.

This sample comprised whole blood, obtained in connection with sensitization to the hapten diphenylcyclopropenone (DPC). This sequence joins TRBV29-1 and TRBJ2-1; 8 bases are a match to TRBD1. This receptor was obtained from a woman between 45 and 65 years old with alopecia areata. Some clones in this sample may be carry-over from other donors' samples. This CDR3 reads CSVGATGDNEQFF. The CDR3 bases are TGCAGCGTTGGTGCGACAGGGGACAATGAGCAGTTCTTC.